The 18 T cell receptor beta chains below come from one sample, sequenced in a study of blood T cell repertoires in COVID-19. The repertoire was sequenced with immunoSEQ multiplex PCR; TCRdb's copy has only in-frame clones and lacks some. The sample carries 55,000 to 75,000 clones, roughly four fifths recorded once. The sample comprised peripheral blood. Every receptor here comes from an elderly man with COVID-19, enrolled during active disease.

The chain combines TRBV7-8 with TRBJ2-3; 9 bases are shared with TRBD2. The CDR3 runs to 19 residues. CDR1 is SGHVS and CDR2 is FQNEAQ in the germline V gene. J lost 3 bases, V lost 5 bases, and 18 bases had no gene match. CDR3 loop: CASSLKHSGGLGRTDTQYF. In DNA form, the CDR3 reads TGTGCCAGCAGCCTGAAGCATAGCGGGGGTTTAGGGAGGACAGATACGCAGTATTTT.

This CDR3 reads CASSSPYLSTGELFF. CDR3 DNA: TGTGCCAGCAGCTCACCTTACCTAAGCACCGGGGAGCTGTTTTTT. The chain carries TRBV7-9 and TRBJ2-2; no definite D call. The CDR3 consists of 15 residues. Germline loops: CDR1 SEHNR, CDR2 FQNEAQ (reference sequence). Deletions cut 4 bases from V and 4 bases from J, with 13 bases between.

The rearrangement joins TRBV6-1 to TRBJ2-7; 9 bases agree with TRBD1. The germline CDR1 and CDR2 sequences are MNHNS and SASEGT. The CDR3 has 15 amino acids. Trimming removed 3 bases from V and 3 bases from J; junction bases left unmatched: 6. As DNA, the CDR3 is TGTGCCAGCAGTGAGACACAGGGGGCGGACTACGAGCAGTACGTC. It encodes CASSETQGADYEQYV.

The V and J genes are TRBV11-2 and TRBJ2-1; TRBD1 is a possible D gene (6 bases). Trimming stripped 8 bases from V and 7 bases from J, with 15 bases between. Germline CDR1 is SGHAT and CDR2 is FQNNGV. The CDR3 runs to 13 residues. The CDR3 spells CASAVFTGNEQFF. In DNA, the CDR3 is TGTGCCAGCGCAGTTTTTACAGGGAATGAGCAGTTCTTC.

The rearrangement links TRBV12-3 or TRBV12-4 to TRBJ1-2; D is unclear. The CDR3 contains 13 residues. V dropped 5 bases and J dropped 4 bases, with 11 bases sitting between them. The CDR3 DNA sequence: TGTGCCAGCAGTCCCCTCGAGGCCTATGGCTACACCTTC. Its protein is CASSPLEAYGYTF.

The chain combines TRBV6-6 with TRBJ1-2; no definite D call. CDR3 length equals 14 residues. Trimming cost V 7 bases and J 4 bases, with 16 bases left between them. Germline values: CDR1 MNHNY, CDR2 SVGAGI (reference sequence). CDR3 residues: CASTILSPSYGYTF. The CDR3 DNA reads as TGTGCCAGCACCATCCTTTCTCCGAGCTATGGCTACACCTTC.

J is TRBJ2-7 and V is TRBV5-6; D possibly corresponds to TRBD2 (6 bases). The CDR3 consists of 13 residues. Trimming stripped 5 bases from V and 2 bases from J, with 11 bases between. CDR1 is SGHDT, CDR2 YYEEEE, per germline. The CDR3 DNA reads as TGTGCCAGCAGTAGGGACTTCGCCTACGAGCAGTACTTC. Encoded protein: CASSRDFAYEQYF.

The V gene is TRBV7-8, the J gene TRBJ1-5; D not certain. The ends were cut back, 2 bases at V and 0 bases at J, with 8 bases in the middle. Germline V gene lookup returns CDR1 SGHVS and CDR2 FQNEAQ. The CDR3 length is 15 residues. CDR3 in DNA: TGTGCCAGCAGCTTAACCGGAGGTAGCAATCAGCCCCAGCATTTT. Protein: CASSLTGGSNQPQHF.

The chain joins TRBV6-2 or TRBV6-3 to TRBJ2-2; D call uncertain. The CDR3 is 14 residues long. Trimming took 2 bases from V and 2 from J, leaving 6 bases between them. CDR1 MNHEY and CDR2 SVGEGT come from the germline V gene. The CDR3 DNA follows: TGTGCCAGCAGTTACCTCCTAAACACCGGGGAGCTGTTTTTT. Translation: CASSYLLNTGELFF.

V is TRBV15 and J is TRBJ2-7, with TRBD2 matching 12 bases. CDR3 length: 13 residues. V gave up 5 bases and J gave up 5 bases; unmatched junction bases: 1. The germline gives CDR1 LNHNV, CDR2 YYDKDF (reference sequence). CDR3 in amino acids: CATSGLAGNEQYV. As DNA, the CDR3 is TGTGCCACCAGCGGACTAGCGGGAAACGAGCAGTACGTC.

CDR3 sequence: CASSYVQGAGQPQHF. In DNA form, the CDR3 reads TGTGCCAGCAGTTACGTACAGGGGGCGGGGCAGCCCCAGCATTTT. The chain links TRBV6-2 or TRBV6-3 to TRBJ1-5; 9 nucleotides align to TRBD1. The CDR3 has 15 amino acids. Per germline, CDR1 MNHEY and CDR2 SVGEGT. V lost 2 bases and J lost 7; bases outside the gene matches: 6.

The chain couples TRBV27 to TRBJ1-2, with TRBD1 matching 9 bases. The V gene's germline CDR1 is MNHEY and CDR2 SMNVEV (reference sequence). The CDR3 length is 14 residues. The J segment lost 6 bases and the V segment lost 5 bases, leaving 7 bases of the junction unmatched. The CDR3 DNA sequence: TGTGCCAGCAGTCCCCTCCGGGACAGGGATGGCTACACCTTC. It codes for CASSPLRDRDGYTF.

The chain recombines TRBV7-2 with TRBJ2-1, with 12 positions matching TRBD2. V lost 1 base to trimming and J lost 12 bases; unmatched junction nucleotides: 10. This CDR3 is built from 16 residues. Germline loops: CDR1 SGHTA, CDR2 FQGNSA. CDR3 residues: CASSLGRTSGVPGQFF. The DNA of the CDR3 is TGTGCCAGCAGCTTAGGTCGGACTAGCGGGGTACCAGGGCAGTTCTTC.

This clone was counted once. The genes are TRBV18 and TRBJ2-2; D is possibly TRBD1 (5 bases). The germline gives CDR1 KGHSH, CDR2 LQKENI. Trimming left V 0 bases short and J 6 bases short, with 11 bases between. This CDR3 has 15 residues. The CDR3, as DNA: TGTGCCAGCTCACCACCGTTAGGGGTGGCCGGGGAGCTGTTTTTT. Amino acid sequence: CASSPPLGVAGELFF.

Remarks on this clone: This specimen includes other DNA sequences encoding the same CDR3. The CDR3 nucleotides read TGCGCCAGCAGCTTGGGGCAGCAAGAGACCCAGTACTTC. This codes for CASSLGQQETQYF. The chain joins TRBV5-1 to TRBJ2-5, with D unresolved. CDR1 is SGHRS, CDR2 YFSETQ, per germline. The CDR3 runs 13 residues. With 0 bases removed from V and 2 bases from J, the gap between germline ends came to 5 bases.

The rearrangement joins TRBV18 to TRBJ2-7, with 9 nucleotides matching TRBD1. Per germline, CDR1 KGHSH and CDR2 LQKENI. The V gene end was trimmed by 5 bases and the J gene end by 5 bases; junction bases not matched to a gene: 10. The CDR3 runs 15 residues. Here the CDR3 DNA reads TGTGCCAGCTCAGAAGCCGGGACAGGGCTTGACGAGCAGTACTTC. Residues: CASSEAGTGLDEQYF.

This chain connects TRBV7-2 to TRBJ1-3, with a tentative D call TRBD1 (5 bases). V was pared by 6 bases and J by 2 bases, with 14 bases between. Germline lookup yields CDR1 SGHTA and CDR2 FQGNSA. The CDR3 has 15 amino acids. The CDR3 protein is CASRREGLAGNTIYF. The DNA for the CDR3 is TGTGCCAGCAGAAGGGAGGGGCTAGCTGGAAACACCATATATTTT.

The J gene is TRBJ1-1, the V gene TRBV12-3 or TRBV12-4, with 9 bases aligning to TRBD1. The trim removed 3 bases at V and 11 bases at J, leaving 7 bases unmatched. The CDR3 covers 13 residues. CDR3 sequence: CASSFGQGFRAFF. CDR3 in DNA: TGTGCCAGCAGTTTTGGACAGGGGTTTAGGGCTTTCTTT.